This T cell receptor (beta chain) is drawn from a study of Graves' ophthalmopathy and Graves' hyperthyroidism. Amplification from RNA transcripts yielded the TCR beta CDR3 regions. The library came from an HTBI-primed first-round RT-PCR and a second-round multiplex PCR. TCRdb analysed the multiplex PCR reads with MiXCR anew, one entry per CDR3 protein. Of about 740,000 distinct CDR3 sequences in the sample, 35% to 50% were seen once. This CDR3 region has 14 residues. The germline CDR1 and CDR2 sequences are MGHDK and SYGVNS. The V end was cut by 4 bases, the J end by 7 bases, with 16 bases between. V gene TRBV25-1 combines with J gene TRBJ1-2; possible D gene TRBD1, 6 bases. The sequenced sample consisted of peripheral blood. This TCR was sampled from an adult man with Graves' ophthalmopathy. For the CDR3, the DNA is TGTGCCAGCAGTGCTAGGAAACAGGGTCTTGGCTACACCTTC. Protein: CASSARKQGLGYTF.